This TCR beta chain originates from a study of blood T cell repertoires in COVID-19. Looking at the study overall: The study drew acute and convalescent COVID-19 samples from the United States, Italy and Spain.

During active infection, Seattle patients enrolled and were then monitored through disease. Regarding this clone: This sample also contains other DNA sequences that code for the same CDR3.

Germline V lookup: CDR1 SGHRS, CDR2 YFSETQ. The CDR3 is 16 amino acids. Trimming took 5 bases from V and 0 from J; bases not matched to a gene: 10. Sequencing used immunoSEQ multiplex PCR; TCRdb keeps in-frame clones, though not all of them. The sample has a few hundred thousand clones, 70% to 90% seen once; the top ten hold over 9.5%. This TCR came from a woman aged 45-60 years with COVID-19, enrolled during active disease. This sequence joins TRBV5-1 and TRBJ1-2, with 7 bases identical to TRBD1. The specimen sequenced was peripheral blood. CDR3 residues: CASSLIGGRANYGYTF. The CDR3 DNA reads as TGCGCCAGCAGTCTCATAGGGGGCCGAGCTAACTATGGCTACACCTTC.